This T cell receptor (beta chain) was documented in a study of metastatic and nonmetastatic thyroid tumors. MiXCR re-clonotyped the PCR reads for TCRdb. The sample comprises roughly 14,000 clones, about a quarter of which are singletons, and around 12% rests with the top ten. By frequency in the sample, this clone is medium-sized (0.01 to 0.1%). This CDR3 region has 17 residues. Germline V gene data show CDR1 as MNHEY and CDR2 as SVGAGI. Trimming pared 0 bases from V and 5 bases from J, leaving 19 bases between. All patients reached thyroid surgery having received no treatment beforehand. The gene calls are TRBV6-5 and TRBJ1-1, with D perhaps matching TRBD1 (5 bases). Sample: tumor tissue. The receptor was isolated from a female donor with papillary thyroid cancer or a benign thyroid nodule (not recorded which). Some clones in this sample may be carry-over from other donors' samples. DNA of the CDR3: TGTGCCAGCAGTTACTCGATGACTCCGAGGGGAGAGACTGAAGCTTTCTTT. This sequence encodes CASSYSMTPRGETEAFF.